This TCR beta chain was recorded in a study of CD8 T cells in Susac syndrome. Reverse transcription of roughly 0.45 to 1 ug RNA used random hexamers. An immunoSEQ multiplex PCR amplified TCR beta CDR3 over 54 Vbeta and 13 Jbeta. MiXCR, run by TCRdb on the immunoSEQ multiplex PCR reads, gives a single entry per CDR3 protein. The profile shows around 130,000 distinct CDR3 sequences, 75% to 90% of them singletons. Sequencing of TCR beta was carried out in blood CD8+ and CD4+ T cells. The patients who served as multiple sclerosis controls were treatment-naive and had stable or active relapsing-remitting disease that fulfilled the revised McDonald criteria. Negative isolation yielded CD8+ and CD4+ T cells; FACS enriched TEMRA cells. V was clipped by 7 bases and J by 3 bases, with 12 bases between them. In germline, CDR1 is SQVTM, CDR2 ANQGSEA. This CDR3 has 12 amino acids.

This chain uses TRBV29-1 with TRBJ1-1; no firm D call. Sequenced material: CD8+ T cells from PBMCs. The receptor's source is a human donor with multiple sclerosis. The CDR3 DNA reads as TGCAGCGCCCCACGGCCGGACACTGAAGCTTTCTTT. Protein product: CSAPRPDTEAFF.